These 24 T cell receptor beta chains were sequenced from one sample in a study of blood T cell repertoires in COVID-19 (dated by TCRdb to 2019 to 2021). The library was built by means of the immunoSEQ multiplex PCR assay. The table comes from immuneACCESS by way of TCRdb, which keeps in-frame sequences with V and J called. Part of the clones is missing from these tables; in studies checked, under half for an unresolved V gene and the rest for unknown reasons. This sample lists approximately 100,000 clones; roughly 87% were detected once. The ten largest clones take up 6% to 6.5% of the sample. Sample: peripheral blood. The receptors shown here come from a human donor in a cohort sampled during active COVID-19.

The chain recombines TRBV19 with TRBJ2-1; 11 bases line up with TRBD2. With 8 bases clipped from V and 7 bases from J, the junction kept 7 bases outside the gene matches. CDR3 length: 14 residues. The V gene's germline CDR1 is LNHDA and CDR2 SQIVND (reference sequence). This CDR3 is CASQIAGGPNEQFF. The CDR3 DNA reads TGTGCCAGTCAAATAGCGGGAGGGCCAAATGAGCAGTTCTTC.

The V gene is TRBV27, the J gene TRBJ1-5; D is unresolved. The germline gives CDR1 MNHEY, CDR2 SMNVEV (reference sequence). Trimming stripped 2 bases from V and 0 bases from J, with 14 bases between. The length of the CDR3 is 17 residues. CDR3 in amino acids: CASSLIGSDSSNQPQHF. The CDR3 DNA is TGTGCCAGCAGTTTAATTGGTTCAGATTCTAGCAATCAGCCCCAGCATTTT.

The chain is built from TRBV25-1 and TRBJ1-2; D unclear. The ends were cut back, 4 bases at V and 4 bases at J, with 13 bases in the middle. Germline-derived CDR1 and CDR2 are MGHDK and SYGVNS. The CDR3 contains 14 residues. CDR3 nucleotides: TGTGCCAGCAGTGGTCAACCAGATTTCTATGGCTACACCTTC. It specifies CASSGQPDFYGYTF.

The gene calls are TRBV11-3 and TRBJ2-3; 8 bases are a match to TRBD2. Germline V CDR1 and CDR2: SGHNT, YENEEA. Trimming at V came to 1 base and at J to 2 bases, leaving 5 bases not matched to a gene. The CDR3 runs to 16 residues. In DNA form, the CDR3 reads TGTGCCAGCAGCTTAGCGGGGGGGACTACCACAGATACGCAGTATTTT. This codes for CASSLAGGTTTDTQYF.

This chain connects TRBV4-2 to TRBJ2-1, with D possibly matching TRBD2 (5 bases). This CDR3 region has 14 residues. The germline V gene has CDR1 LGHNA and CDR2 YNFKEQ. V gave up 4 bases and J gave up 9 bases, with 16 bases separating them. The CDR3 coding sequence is TGTGCCAGCAGCCGGGAGTCCGGATCAGGTGAGCAGTTCTTC. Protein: CASSRESGSGEQFF.

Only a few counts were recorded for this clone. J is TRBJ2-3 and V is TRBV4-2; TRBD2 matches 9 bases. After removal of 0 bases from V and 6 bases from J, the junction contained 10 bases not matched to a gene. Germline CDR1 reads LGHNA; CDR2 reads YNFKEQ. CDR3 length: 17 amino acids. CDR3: CASSQEIVVAGGDTQYF. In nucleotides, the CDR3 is TGTGCCAGCAGCCAAGAGATAGTAGTGGCGGGGGGGGATACGCAGTATTTT.

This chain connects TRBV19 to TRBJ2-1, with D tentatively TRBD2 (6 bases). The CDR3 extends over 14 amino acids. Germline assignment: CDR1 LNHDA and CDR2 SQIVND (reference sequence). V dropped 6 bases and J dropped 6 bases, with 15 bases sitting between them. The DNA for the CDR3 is TGTGCCAGTAGCGACGGGAGACTGGGCAATGAGCAGTTCTTC. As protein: CASSDGRLGNEQFF.

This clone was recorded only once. The chain's CDR3 is CAWTSPGGVNEQFF. DNA for the CDR3: TGTGCCTGGACCTCCCCCGGAGGGGTCAATGAGCAGTTCTTC. The V and J genes are TRBV30 and TRBJ2-1; possibly TRBD2 for D (6 bases). The V end lost 4 bases, the J end lost 6 bases, and 16 bases lay between the germline ends. Germline lookup yields CDR1 GTSNPN and CDR2 SVGIG (reference sequence). This CDR3 spans 14 amino acids.

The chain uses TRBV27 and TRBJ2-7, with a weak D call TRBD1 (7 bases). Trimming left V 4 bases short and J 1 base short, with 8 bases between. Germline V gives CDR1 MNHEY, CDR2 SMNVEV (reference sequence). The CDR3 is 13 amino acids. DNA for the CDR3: TGTGCCAGCAGTTCAGGGGGGTCCTACGAGCAGTACTTC. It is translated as CASSSGGSYEQYF.

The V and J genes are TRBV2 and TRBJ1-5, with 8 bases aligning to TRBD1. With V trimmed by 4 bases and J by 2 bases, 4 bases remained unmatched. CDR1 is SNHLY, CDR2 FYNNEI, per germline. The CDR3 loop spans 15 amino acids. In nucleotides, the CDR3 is TGTGCCAGCAGTGTTGACAGGGGTGGCAATCAGCCCCAGCATTTT. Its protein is CASSVDRGGNQPQHF.

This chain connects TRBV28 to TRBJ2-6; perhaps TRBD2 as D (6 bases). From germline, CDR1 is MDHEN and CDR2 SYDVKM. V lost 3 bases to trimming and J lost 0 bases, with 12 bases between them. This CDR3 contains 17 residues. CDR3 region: CASSFGTEISGANVLTF. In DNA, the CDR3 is TGTGCCAGCAGTTTCGGGACTGAAATCTCTGGGGCCAACGTCCTGACTTTC.

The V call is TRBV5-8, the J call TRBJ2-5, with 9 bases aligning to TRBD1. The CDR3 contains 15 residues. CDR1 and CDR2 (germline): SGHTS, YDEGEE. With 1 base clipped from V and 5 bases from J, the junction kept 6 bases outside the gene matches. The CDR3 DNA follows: TGTGCCAGCAGCTTGTTCCTGGGACAGGGTGAGACCCAGTACTTC. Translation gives CASSLFLGQGETQYF.

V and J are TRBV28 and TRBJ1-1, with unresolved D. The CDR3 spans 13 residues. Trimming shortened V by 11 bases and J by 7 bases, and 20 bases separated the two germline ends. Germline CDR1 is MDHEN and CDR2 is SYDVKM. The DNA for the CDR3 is TGTGCCTGCCGCAGGACGGGGTCGGGTGAAGCTTTCTTT. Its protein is CACRRTGSGEAFF.

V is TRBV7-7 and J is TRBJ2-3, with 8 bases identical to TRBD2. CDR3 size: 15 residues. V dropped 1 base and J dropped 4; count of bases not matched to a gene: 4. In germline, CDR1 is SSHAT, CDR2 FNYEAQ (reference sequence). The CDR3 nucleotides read TGTGCCAGCAGCTTAGGCCTAGCGGGCTCAGATACGCAGTATTTT. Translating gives CASSLGLAGSDTQYF.

The CDR3 region is CASSLGAFSNQEETQYF. The CDR3 nucleotides read TGCGCCAGCAGCTTGGGCGCGTTTTCAAACCAGGAAGAGACCCAGTACTTC. V and J are TRBV5-1 and TRBJ2-5; no firm D call. The CDR3 runs 17 residues. The V end lost 0 bases, the J end lost 3 bases, and 18 bases lay between the germline ends. CDR1 and CDR2 (germline): SGHRS, YFSETQ.

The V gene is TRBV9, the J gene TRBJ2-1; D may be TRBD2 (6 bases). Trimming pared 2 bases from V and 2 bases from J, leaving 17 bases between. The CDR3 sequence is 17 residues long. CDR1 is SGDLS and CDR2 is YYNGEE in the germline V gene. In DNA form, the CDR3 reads TGTGCCAGCAGCGTTTGGGGGGAGGCCATGACCTACAATGAGCAGTTCTTC. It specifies CASSVWGEAMTYNEQFF.

In DNA, the CDR3 is TGTGCCAGAAGCTTTTACGGGGACCACAGGGGCGAGCAGTACTTC. Amino acids: CARSFYGDHRGEQYF. The rearrangement links TRBV5-3 to TRBJ2-7, with 7 bases that match TRBD1. TRBV5-3 counts as an open reading frame of uncertain function. CDR3 size: 15 residues. V lost 2 bases and J lost 6; bases outside the gene matches: 11.

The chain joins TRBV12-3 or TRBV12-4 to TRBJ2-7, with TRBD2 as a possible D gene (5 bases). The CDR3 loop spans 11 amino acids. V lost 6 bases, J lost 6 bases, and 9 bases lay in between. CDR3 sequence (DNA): TGTGCCAGCAGCACGGGGAGCGAGCAGTACTTC. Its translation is CASSTGSEQYF.

As DNA, the CDR3 is TGTGCCAGCAGTTACTCGGCGGGAGGGGAGACCCAGTACTTC. Amino acid sequence: CASSYSAGGETQYF. J is TRBJ2-5 and V is TRBV6-6, with 9 bases identical to TRBD2. The germline gives CDR1 MNHNY, CDR2 SVGAGI (reference sequence). The CDR3 spans 14 residues. V trimming: 0 bases; J trimming: 5 bases; junction bases outside the gene matches: 1.

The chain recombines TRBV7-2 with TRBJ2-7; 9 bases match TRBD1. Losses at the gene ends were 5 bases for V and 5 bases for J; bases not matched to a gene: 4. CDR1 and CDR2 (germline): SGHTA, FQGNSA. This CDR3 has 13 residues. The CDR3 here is CASSKTGGHEQYF. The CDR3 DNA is TGTGCCAGCAGCAAGACAGGGGGGCACGAGCAGTACTTC.

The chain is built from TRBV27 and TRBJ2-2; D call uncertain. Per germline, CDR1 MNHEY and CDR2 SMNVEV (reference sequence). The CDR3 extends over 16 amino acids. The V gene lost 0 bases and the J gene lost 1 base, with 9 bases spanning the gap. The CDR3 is CASSLSGRGNTGELFF. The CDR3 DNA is TGTGCCAGCAGTTTATCAGGCAGAGGGAACACCGGGGAGCTGTTTTTT.

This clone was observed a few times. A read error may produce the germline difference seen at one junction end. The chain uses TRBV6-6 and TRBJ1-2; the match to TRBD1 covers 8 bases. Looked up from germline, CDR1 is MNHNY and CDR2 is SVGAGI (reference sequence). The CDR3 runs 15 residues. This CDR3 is CASSYYGAGGDGYTF. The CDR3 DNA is TGTGCCAGCAGCTACTACGGCGCAGGGGGCGATGGCTACACCTTC.

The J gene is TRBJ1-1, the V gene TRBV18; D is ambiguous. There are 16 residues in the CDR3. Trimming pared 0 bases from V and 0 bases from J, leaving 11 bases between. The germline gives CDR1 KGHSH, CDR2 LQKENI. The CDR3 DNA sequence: TGTGCCAGCTCACCACCGCGAAAAGAATTGAACACTGAAGCTTTCTTT. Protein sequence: CASSPPRKELNTEAFF.

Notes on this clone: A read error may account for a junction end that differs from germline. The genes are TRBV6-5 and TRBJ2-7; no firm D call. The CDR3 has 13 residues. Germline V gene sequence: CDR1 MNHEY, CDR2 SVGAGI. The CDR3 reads CTSTAPSSYEQYF. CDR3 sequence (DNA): TGCACCTCAACTGCGCCGAGCTCCTACGAGCAGTACTTC.